The 31 T cell receptor beta chains reported below all come from one sample, sequenced in a study of T cells after yellow fever vaccination. TCRdb used MiXCR to reprocess the 5' RACE reads, holding one entry per CDR3 protein. The sample lists some 350,000 distinct CDR3 sequences, around 4.1% occurring once. This specimen consisted of PBMCs, obtained 5 days after the yellow fever booster vaccination. The receptors here all came from a man aged 18 to 30 who received the YFV17D yellow fever vaccine.

At least ten counts were recorded for this clonotype. The chain employs TRBV7-2 and TRBJ1-2; a possible D gene is TRBD1 (6 bases). Trimming pared 4 bases from V and 2 bases from J, leaving 17 bases between. The CDR3 runs to 16 residues. Germline V lookup: CDR1 SGHTA, CDR2 FQGNSA. In DNA form, the CDR3 reads TGTGCCAGCAGCTCGTCAGTCGACAGGTCCAACTATGGCTACACCTTC. Its translation is CASSSSVDRSNYGYTF.

There are many counts of this clonotype. The J gene is TRBJ2-7, the V gene TRBV5-1; 9 bases agree with TRBD1. V was pared by 7 bases and J by 0 bases, with 8 bases of the junction left unmatched. From germline, CDR1 is SGHRS and CDR2 YFSETQ. CDR3 length: 15 amino acids. The chain's CDR3 is CASFLDRGLSYEQYF. CDR3 DNA: TGCGCCAGCTTCCTGGACAGGGGACTCTCCTACGAGCAGTACTTC.

Ten or more counts support this clonotype. The chain has TRBV12-3 or TRBV12-4 and TRBJ1-1; D not certain. The CDR3 totals 12 residues. Trimming left V 5 bases short and J 7 bases short, with 11 bases between. CDR3 coding DNA: TGTGCCAGCAGTCTTCAAGGTGGTGAAGCTTTCTTT. This gives the protein CASSLQGGEAFF.

The chain has TRBV7-2 and TRBJ2-1, with D perhaps matching TRBD1 (5 bases). Between the trimmed V and J ends, which lost 5 bases and 12 bases, there was a span of 14 bases. Germline CDR1 reads SGHTA; CDR2 reads FQGNSA. The CDR3 is 12 residues long. The CDR3 protein is CASSIQVTGQFF. As DNA, the CDR3 is TGTGCCAGCAGCATACAGGTCACGGGGCAGTTCTTC.

The CDR3 DNA reads TGTGCCAGCAGCGTAATGAGAAGCACAGATACGCAGTATTTT. Encoded protein: CASSVMRSTDTQYF. The V gene is TRBV9, the J gene TRBJ2-3, with D unresolved. V was pared by 1 base and J by 0 bases, with 6 bases between. The CDR3 is 14 residues long. Germline V lookup: CDR1 SGDLS, CDR2 YYNGEE.

This clonotype was seen many times. The V call is TRBV4-2, the J call TRBJ1-1; D is ambiguous. Per germline, CDR1 LGHNA and CDR2 YNFKEQ. The CDR3 consists of 15 residues. Trimming removed 1 base from V and 1 base from J, with 10 bases in between. The CDR3, as DNA: TGTGCCAGCAGCCAAGGTAACAGAGAGAACACTGAAGCTTTCTTT. Encoded protein: CASSQGNRENTEAFF.

The chain employs TRBV29-1 and TRBJ1-5, with D possibly matching TRBD1 (6 bases). The CDR3 runs 13 residues. V lost 6 bases to trimming and J lost 4 bases, with 13 bases between them. Germline V gene sequence: CDR1 SQVTM, CDR2 ANQGSEA. The CDR3 coding sequence is TGCAGCGTGACCCAGGGGAAGAATCAGCCCCAGCATTTT. Translation: CSVTQGKNQPQHF.

This clonotype was detected once. The V and J genes are TRBV7-9 and TRBJ2-7, with 9 bases lining up with TRBD1. This CDR3 spans 13 amino acids. V lost 2 bases, J lost 9 bases, and 5 bases stayed unmatched. The germline V gene has CDR1 SEHNR and CDR2 FQNEAQ (reference sequence). CDR3 coding DNA: TGTGCCAGCAGCTTATCGGGACAGGGACGGCAGTACGTC. Amino acids: CASSLSGQGRQYV.

This clonotype was counted only a few times. The chain carries TRBV12-3 or TRBV12-4 and TRBJ2-2, with TRBD2 identical over 13 bases. V shed 6 bases, J shed 6 bases, and the junction held 4 bases outside the gene matches. The CDR3 extends over 15 amino acids. CDR3 DNA sequence: TGTGCCAGCAGCCCCGGGACTAGCGGGGCCGGGGAGCTGTTTTTT. Encoded protein: CASSPGTSGAGELFF.

V and J are TRBV6-5 and TRBJ2-3, with TRBD2 matching over 12 bases. The ends lost 0 bases at V and 8 bases at J; junction bases unmatched: 15. The CDR3 is 19 residues long. Germline CDR1 MNHEY, CDR2 SVGAGI. The CDR3 DNA reads as TGTGCCAGCAGTTACTCCGGGACTAGCGGGTTACCGTCGGGGGGTACGCAGTATTTT. Translating gives CASSYSGTSGLPSGGTQYF.

This clonotype has a handful of counts. V is TRBV6-5 and J is TRBJ2-6; possible D gene TRBD1, 6 bases. The CDR3 runs 17 residues. The V and J ends lost 6 bases and 3 bases respectively, with 18 bases between them. CDR1 and CDR2 (germline): MNHEY, SVGAGI. CDR3 nucleotides: TGTGCCAGCAGCCTCGGGACACTGCGGTATGGGGCCAACGTCCTGACTTTC. Its protein is CASSLGTLRYGANVLTF.

This clonotype was detected a few times. V usage is TRBV12-3 or TRBV12-4 and J usage is TRBJ2-5; 9 bases fit TRBD1. V lost 5 bases and J lost 4; bases outside the gene matches: 11. The CDR3 totals 16 residues. CDR3 region: CASSKNRGQKGETQYF. In nucleotides, the CDR3 is TGTGCCAGCAGTAAAAACAGGGGGCAGAAAGGAGAGACCCAGTACTTC.

Ten or more counts support this clonotype. The chain links TRBV18 to TRBJ2-2; D unclear. The CDR3 sequence is 14 residues long. The ends were cut back, 2 bases at V and 3 bases at J, with 7 bases in the middle. Germline V gives CDR1 KGHSH, CDR2 LQKENI. CDR3 in amino acids: CASSPGLYTGELFF. DNA of the CDR3: TGTGCCAGCTCACCAGGGCTATACACCGGGGAGCTGTTTTTT.

Notes on this clonotype: Mismatch with germline at one junction end may stem from a read error. This chain joins TRBV7-7 and TRBJ2-5; 7 nucleotides line up with TRBD1. Germline CDR1 SSHAT, CDR2 FNYEAQ (reference sequence). The CDR3 is made up of 14 amino acids. The CDR3 spells CASSLTGPVETQYF. CDR3 coding DNA: TGTGCTAGCAGCCTGACAGGGCCGGTAGAGACCCAGTACTTC.

The chain has TRBV28 and TRBJ2-3, with D unresolved. Germline CDR1 is MDHEN and CDR2 is SYDVKM. V was pared by 8 bases and J by 8 bases, with 23 bases between. The CDR3 loop spans 15 amino acids. Here the CDR3 reads CASCPRVLAAATQYF. Here the CDR3 DNA reads TGTGCCAGCTGCCCAAGGGTCCTTGCCGCAGCTACGCAGTATTTT. Together with reference TRBV28 and TRBJ2-3, the CDR3 gives the full variable domain: DVKVTQSSRYLVKRTGEKVFLECVQDMDHENMFWYRQDPGLGLRLIYFSYDVKMKEKGDIPEGYSVSREKKERFSLILESASTNQTSMYLCASCPRVLAAATQYFGPGTRLTVL.

The rearrangement links TRBV20-1 to TRBJ2-7; no clear D. The germline V gene encodes CDR1 DFQATT and CDR2 SNEGSKA (reference sequence). The CDR3 contains 14 residues. V was trimmed by 0 bases and J by 4 bases, leaving 13 bases between them. CDR3 DNA sequence: TGCAGTGCTAGAGATCCCCCCCGAGAATACGAGCAGTACGTC. Translation gives CSARDPPREYEQYV.

This clonotype has a count of ten or more. This chain links TRBV7-2 with TRBJ1-1; possibly TRBD1 for D (6 bases). CDR3 length: 14 amino acids. CDR1 and CDR2 (germline): SGHTA, FQGNSA. Trimming stripped 5 bases from V and 3 bases from J, with 13 bases between. CDR3 in amino acids: CASSKPGQYTEAFF. For the CDR3, the DNA is TGTGCCAGCAGCAAACCGGGACAATACACTGAAGCTTTCTTT. Complete variable domain (other parts from reference TRBV7-2 and TRBJ1-1): GAGVSQSPSNKVTEKGKDVELRCDPISGHTALYWYRQSLGQGLEFLIYFQGNSAPDKSGLPSDRFSAERTGGSVSTLTIQRTQQEDSAVYLCASSKPGQYTEAFFGQGTRLTVV.

This clonotype was seen only a few times. The chain employs TRBV5-6 and TRBJ2-1, with 7 positions matching TRBD1. V shed 7 bases and J 0 bases; nucleotides not matched to a gene: 4. The CDR3 runs 14 residues. Per germline, CDR1 SGHDT and CDR2 YYEEEE. CDR3 sequence: CASWRTGSYNEQFF. CDR3 DNA sequence: TGTGCCAGCTGGAGGACAGGCTCCTACAATGAGCAGTTCTTC.

This chain joins TRBV10-3 and TRBJ1-6, with D hard to call. CDR3 length: 15 amino acids. With 0 bases removed from V and 7 bases from J, the gap between germline ends came to 10 bases. Germline assignment: CDR1 ENHRY and CDR2 SYGVKD. The CDR3 region is CAISESGPPNSPLHF. As DNA, the CDR3 is TGTGCCATCAGTGAGTCCGGGCCTCCGAATTCACCCCTCCACTTT.

This clonotype came up many times. This chain connects TRBV5-1 to TRBJ1-6; 11 bases fit TRBD1. CDR3 length equals 14 residues. V lost 3 bases to trimming and J lost 10 bases; unmatched junction nucleotides: 3. Germline CDR1 SGHRS, CDR2 YFSETQ. CDR3 region: CASSSGQGGSPLHF. In DNA, the CDR3 is TGCGCCAGCAGCTCGGGACAGGGGGGATCACCCCTCCACTTT.

The chain employs TRBV6-6 and TRBJ2-7, with 7 positions matching TRBD1. Trimming at V came to 6 bases and at J to 1 base, leaving 12 bases not matched to a gene. CDR3 length: 16 residues. Germline V lookup: CDR1 MNHNY, CDR2 SVGAGI (reference sequence). DNA of the CDR3: TGTGCCAGCAGGCCTACAGGGGTCCCTTCATCCTACGAGCAGTACGTC. This sequence encodes CASRPTGVPSSYEQYV.

A few counts support this clonotype. This chain links TRBV10-3 with TRBJ1-2; a weak D match, TRBD1 (5 bases). The CDR3 contains 15 residues. CDR1 ENHRY and CDR2 SYGVKD come from the germline V gene. V lost 7 bases, J lost 6 bases, and 21 bases lay in between. The CDR3 region is CAITQDMTISDGYTF. CDR3 in DNA: TGTGCCATCACCCAGGACATGACGATCTCGGATGGCTACACCTTC.

This clonotype was seen repeatedly, ten times or more. The CDR3 region is CASSLENGEAFF. The CDR3 DNA sequence: TGTGCCAGCAGTCTGGAGAACGGGGAAGCTTTCTTT. The rearrangement links TRBV28 to TRBJ1-1; no clear D gene. Germline lookup yields CDR1 MDHEN and CDR2 SYDVKM. With 5 bases removed from V and 8 bases from J, the gap between germline ends came to 12 bases. The CDR3 spans 12 residues.

The sample holds many counts of this clonotype. The rearrangement joins TRBV9 to TRBJ2-7; maybe TRBD1 (5 bases). This CDR3 is built from 10 residues. The V gene lost 6 bases and the J gene lost 12 bases, with 13 bases spanning the gap. Germline CDR1 and CDR2: SGDLS and YYNGEE. CDR3 region: CASTRQGRYV. CDR3 sequence (DNA): TGTGCCAGCACCCGCCAGGGTAGGTACGTC.

This clonotype was counted between two and nine times. J is TRBJ1-1 and V is TRBV15; D unclear. This CDR3 is 17 amino acids long. Germline-derived CDR1 and CDR2 are LNHNV and YYDKDF (reference sequence). V was cut by 0 bases and J by 0 bases, with 14 bases left in between. CDR3 sequence: CATSRDKGAGLNTEAFF. The CDR3 DNA is TGTGCCACCAGCAGAGACAAGGGTGCGGGCCTGAACACTGAAGCTTTCTTT.

The chain combines TRBV6-2 or TRBV6-3 with TRBJ2-1; tentative D call: TRBD2 (5 bases). CDR1 and CDR2 from the germline V gene are MNHEY and SVGEGT. This CDR3 comprises 14 residues. Trimming left V 3 bases short and J 4 bases short, with 10 bases between. CDR3 loop: CASSYPGVYNEQFF. The CDR3, as DNA: TGTGCCAGCAGTTATCCCGGGGTTTACAATGAGCAGTTCTTC.

This clonotype was seen at least ten times. The rearrangement uses TRBV5-4 and TRBJ2-7; D uncertain. The CDR3 length is 14 residues. V was trimmed by 3 bases and J by 3 bases, leaving 13 bases between them. Germline assignment: CDR1 SGHNT and CDR2 YYREEE (reference sequence). Here the CDR3 reads CASSSVGAIYEQYF. DNA for the CDR3: TGTGCCAGCAGCTCGGTCGGTGCAATCTACGAGCAGTACTTC.

The table lists this clonotype with a few counts. V is TRBV28 and J is TRBJ1-5; 7 nucleotides agree with TRBD1. After removal of 6 bases from V and 6 bases from J, the junction contained 11 bases not matched to a gene. The CDR3 has 15 amino acids. Germline V CDR1 and CDR2: MDHEN, SYDVKM. In DNA form, the CDR3 reads TGTGCCAGCAGCCCGGCGGCAGGGGGGTTTCAGCCCCAGCATTTT. Protein product: CASSPAAGGFQPQHF.

This clonotype has more than one count but fewer than ten. The V call is TRBV3-1, the J call TRBJ1-2, with TRBD1 matching 8 bases. V dropped 3 bases and J dropped 7; count of bases not matched to a gene: 10. Germline-derived CDR1 and CDR2 are LGHDT and YNNKEL (reference sequence). CDR3 length equals 15 residues. CDR3 in amino acids: CASSHAVGQGGGYTF. Here the CDR3 DNA reads TGTGCCAGCAGCCATGCCGTCGGACAGGGTGGTGGCTACACCTTC.

The sample holds many counts of this clonotype. J is TRBJ1-3 and V is TRBV6-5; a possible D gene is TRBD1 (5 bases). The CDR3 is made up of 13 amino acids. CDR1 MNHEY and CDR2 SVGAGI come from the germline V gene. V lost 7 bases and J 6 bases, leaving 13 bases between the germline ends. The CDR3 spells CASKQTDENTIYF. In DNA form, the CDR3 reads TGTGCCAGCAAACAGACAGACGAAAACACCATATATTTT.

The V and J genes are TRBV20-1 and TRBJ1-5, with D hard to call. This CDR3 is 13 amino acids long. The V gene lost 1 base and the J gene lost 9 bases, with 13 bases spanning the gap. The germline V gene has CDR1 DFQATT and CDR2 SNEGSKA (reference sequence). This CDR3 reads CSARGTARGPQHF. The DNA for the CDR3 is TGCAGTGCTAGAGGGACCGCCCGGGGGCCCCAGCATTTT.